This T cell receptor (beta chain) is drawn from a study of blood T cell repertoires in COVID-19. Original handling: Quantification of nucleated cells was approximated via reference gene primer amplification. The method was immunoSEQ multiplex PCR; TCRdb's version includes in-frame clones alone and lacks a portion of them. V and J calls plus clone size are reproduced from that table; the DNA served to infer D and trimming. Among 330,000 or so clones, around nine tenths were seen once, and the ten largest hold 3% to 4%. Germline CDR1 reads WSHSY; CDR2 reads SAAADI. The CDR3 has 15 residues. V lost 6 bases and J lost 3, with 18 bases in between.

This clonotype was obtained from a woman in her sixties or seventies with COVID-19, enrolled during active disease. This chain uses TRBV10-2 with TRBJ2-7; perhaps TRBD1 as D (5 bases). Material for sequencing was peripheral blood. CDR3 nucleotides: TGCGCCAGCAGGTACGACAGCTCTCCTTTCTACGAGCAGTACTTC. Its protein is CASRYDSSPFYEQYF.